The clone carrying this TCR beta chain came up a few times. Profiling relied on immunoSEQ multiplex PCR, and the TCRdb table lists in-frame clones only, not all of them. The sample contains about 110,000 clones, about nine tenths of which appear only once. These data belong to a study of cytomegalovirus exposure and HLA in healthy donors. The CDR3 covers 16 residues. Germline V gives CDR1 LGHNA, CDR2 YNFKEQ. The J segment lost 2 bases and the V segment lost 0 bases, leaving 3 bases of the junction unmatched. The chain combines TRBV4-2 with TRBJ2-2, with 7 bases lining up with TRBD2. This sequence originates from a woman younger than 35 in good health and CMV-seronegative. The material sequenced was PBMCs. CDR3 bases: TGTGCCAGCAGCCAAGACCCAGCGGGAAACACCGGGGAGCTGTTTTTT. Translation: CASSQDPAGNTGELFF.